A single sample gave rise to the 27 T cell receptor beta chains below, sequenced in a study of T cell responses to AZD1222 COVID-19 vaccine. This table comes from immunoSEQ multiplex PCR, and its TCRdb copy is limited to in-frame clones, with some not included. The table shows 150,000 to 200,000 clones, with approximately 86% occurring only once. This material consisted of peripheral blood, taken on day 0 of AZD1222 vaccination. The receptor set was obtained from an adult in good health.

V and J are TRBV12-3 or TRBV12-4 and TRBJ2-7; D gene unclear. V lost 6 bases and J lost 6, with 12 bases in between. The CDR3 is made up of 12 amino acids. The DNA for the CDR3 is TGTGCCAGCAGCACCCTACACCTCGAGCAGTACTTC. Its protein is CASSTLHLEQYF.

The chain combines TRBV6-1 with TRBJ2-2, with D perhaps matching TRBD1 (6 bases). V was cut by 3 bases and J by 3 bases, with 14 bases left in between. The germline CDR1 and CDR2 sequences are MNHNS and SASEGT. This CDR3 has 16 residues. The CDR3 loop reads CASSELLTGYTGELFF. The CDR3 nucleotides read TGTGCCAGCAGTGAGCTGCTTACAGGGTACACCGGGGAGCTGTTTTTT.

The chain recombines TRBV29-1 with TRBJ2-1; D perhaps matches TRBD2 (6 bases). V dropped 3 bases and J dropped 1 base, with 13 bases sitting between them. CDR1 is SQVTM and CDR2 is ANQGSEA in the germline V gene. The CDR3 has 15 residues. CDR3 sequence (DNA): TGCAGCGTTGATCGGGGGTTTGGATCCTACAATGAGCAGTTCTTC. It specifies CSVDRGFGSYNEQFF.

This clone was recorded a few times. The CDR3 here is CASSGTGNNSPLHF. The CDR3 DNA reads as TGTGCCAGCTCCGGGACAGGGAATAATTCACCCCTCCACTTT. The chain uses TRBV2 and TRBJ1-6, with 9 nucleotides matching TRBD1. This CDR3 region has 14 residues. V gave up 8 bases and J gave up 5 bases; unmatched junction bases: 4. Per germline, CDR1 SNHLY and CDR2 FYNNEI.

This rearrangement joins TRBV6-5 to TRBJ2-7, with TRBD1 as a possible D gene (5 bases). V was pared by 8 bases and J by 3 bases, with 14 bases between. CDR3 size: 13 residues. The germline V gene has CDR1 MNHEY and CDR2 SVGAGI. As DNA, the CDR3 is TGTGCCAGCCGCCCCCCAGGGCTCTACGAGCAGTACTTC. Protein sequence: CASRPPGLYEQYF.

The CDR3 DNA reads as TGTGCCAGCACCCACAGGACGGGTGAAGCTTTCTTT. Encoded protein: CASTHRTGEAFF. J is TRBJ1-1 and V is TRBV12-3 or TRBV12-4, with TRBD1 as a possible D gene (5 bases). CDR3 size: 12 residues. Trimming took off 7 bases at V and 7 bases at J, with 13 bases between the two ends.

This clone was observed once. This chain uses TRBV7-3 with TRBJ2-7; tentatively, D is TRBD1 (6 bases). Between the trimmed V and J ends, which lost 1 base and 0 bases, there was a span of 10 bases. Looked up from germline, CDR1 is SGHTA and CDR2 is FQGTGA. The CDR3 length is 15 residues. The CDR3: CASSLKAGASYEQYF. DNA for the CDR3: TGTGCCAGCAGCTTAAAGGCAGGGGCCTCCTACGAGCAGTACTTC. Using reference TRBV7-3 and TRBJ2-7 for the parts outside the CDR3, the full variable domain is GAGVSQTPSNKVTEKGKYVELRCDPISGHTALYWYRQSLGQGPEFLIYFQGTGAADDSGLPNDRFFAVRPEGSVSTLKIQRTERGDSAVYLCASSLKAGASYEQYFGPGTRLTVT.

J is TRBJ2-7 and V is TRBV7-8; D remains unclear. Trimming left V 5 bases short and J 2 bases short, with 19 bases between. The germline V gene encodes CDR1 SGHVS and CDR2 FQNEAQ. The CDR3 runs to 16 residues. CDR3 protein: CASSLTFTGTPYEQYF. CDR3 bases: TGTGCCAGCAGCCTAACTTTTACGGGTACCCCCTACGAGCAGTACTTC.

J is TRBJ2-7 and V is TRBV18, with 7 nucleotides matching TRBD2. The CDR3 contains 13 residues. Per germline, CDR1 KGHSH and CDR2 LQKENI. Germline trimming cut 3 bases from V and 7 bases from J; bases unmatched to any gene: 6. Here the CDR3 reads CASSPGTGGEQYF. In nucleotides, the CDR3 is TGTGCCAGCTCACCCGGGACCGGGGGGGAGCAGTACTTC.

This sequence joins TRBV30 and TRBJ2-7; no reliable D call. With 4 bases removed from V and 5 bases from J, the gap between germline ends came to 12 bases. Germline V gene data show CDR1 as GTSNPN and CDR2 as SVGIG (reference sequence). The CDR3 is 12 residues long. Written as DNA, the CDR3 is TGTGCCTGGAACGCCCAAGGGCACGAGCAGTACTTC. Its translation: CAWNAQGHEQYF. The full variable domain, rest sourced from reference TRBV30 and TRBJ2-7, is SQTIHQWPATLVQPVGSPLSLECTVEGTSNPNLYWYRQAAGRGLQLLFYSVGIGQISSEVPQNLSASRPQDRQFILSSKKLLLSDSGFYLCAWNAQGHEQYFGPGTRLTVT.

J is TRBJ2-7 and V is TRBV10-3, with D possibly matching TRBD2 (6 bases). Germline V gene data show CDR1 as ENHRY and CDR2 as SYGVKD. Between the trimmed V and J ends, which lost 4 bases and 4 bases, there was a span of 11 bases. The CDR3 sequence is 13 residues long. The CDR3, as DNA: TGTGCCATCAGTGGGGGGGAGGTTTACGAGCAGTACTTC. Encoded protein: CAISGGEVYEQYF.

The chain uses TRBV6-2 or TRBV6-3 and TRBJ2-6; D is unresolved. Between the trimmed V and J ends, which lost 2 bases and 0 bases, there was a span of 11 bases. CDR1 and CDR2 from the germline V gene are MNHEY and SVGEGT. The CDR3 is 17 residues long. CDR3 coding DNA: TGTGCCAGCAGTTACGGGCAGGCCGGCTCTGGGGCCAACGTCCTGACTTTC. Translated, it gives CASSYGQAGSGANVLTF.

The V gene is TRBV5-1, the J gene TRBJ2-7; possible D gene TRBD1, 5 bases. There are 12 residues in the CDR3. In germline, CDR1 is SGHRS, CDR2 YFSETQ. Trimming pared 2 bases from V and 5 bases from J, leaving 8 bases between. CDR3 nucleotide sequence: TGCGCCAGCAGCTTACAGGCGGACGAGCAGTACTTC. It translates to CASSLQADEQYF.

The DNA for the CDR3 is TGTGCCAGTAGTCCAGCAAGGGACAGGGACAATCAGCCCCAGCATTTT. It is translated as CASSPARDRDNQPQHF. The V gene is TRBV19, the J gene TRBJ1-5; 9 nucleotides match TRBD1. Germline V gives CDR1 LNHDA, CDR2 SQIVND (reference sequence). This CDR3 has 16 amino acids. J gave up 3 bases and V 5 bases, and 8 bases lay outside the gene matches.

The genes are TRBV9 and TRBJ2-3; 8 nucleotides line up with TRBD1. This CDR3 has 17 residues. Looked up from germline, CDR1 is SGDLS and CDR2 is YYNGEE. V dropped 0 bases and J dropped 4; count of bases not matched to a gene: 10. DNA for the CDR3: TGTGCCAGCAGCGTAGGGTCCGGGACAGGTGCCGCAGATACGCAGTATTTT. Its protein is CASSVGSGTGAADTQYF.

The chain is built from TRBV11-2 and TRBJ2-7; D is unclear. This CDR3 has 12 amino acids. Trimming took off 5 bases at V and 10 bases at J, with 15 bases between the two ends. From germline, CDR1 is SGHAT and CDR2 FQNNGV. CDR3 nucleotides: TGTGCCAGCAGCGCATCATCGGCGAGCCAGTACTTC. Translation: CASSASSASQYF.

This chain links TRBV2 with TRBJ1-1; 10 bases are shared with TRBD1. Germline values: CDR1 SNHLY, CDR2 FYNNEI. The CDR3 totals 15 residues. V shed 3 bases and J 6 bases; nucleotides not matched to a gene: 7. The CDR3 here is CASSEGQGLRSEAFF. Here the CDR3 DNA reads TGTGCCAGCAGTGAGGGACAGGGGTTACGGTCTGAAGCTTTCTTT.

In its sample, this clone was seen many times. The genes are TRBV15 and TRBJ2-1; the D is unclear. The germline V gene encodes CDR1 LNHNV and CDR2 YYDKDF (reference sequence). There are 12 residues in the CDR3. Trimming stripped 4 bases from V and 8 bases from J, with 9 bases between. The CDR3 DNA follows: TGTGCCACCAGCAAATATCCGGATGAGCAGTTCTTC. This gives the protein CATSKYPDEQFF.

This clone has only one observation. The chain links TRBV27 to TRBJ2-5; D possibly corresponds to TRBD1 (6 bases). V gave up 6 bases and J gave up 9 bases, with 14 bases separating them. Germline CDR1 reads MNHEY; CDR2 reads SMNVEV (reference sequence). The CDR3 spans 12 residues. The CDR3 sequence is CASSRPEGAQYF. DNA of the CDR3: TGTGCCAGCAGCCGTCCTGAGGGGGCCCAGTACTTC.

This chain links TRBV2 with TRBJ1-6, with D possibly TRBD1 on 5 matching bases. The CDR3 is 19 amino acids. CDR1 and CDR2 (germline): SNHLY, FYNNEI. V lost 0 bases, J lost 0 bases, and 15 bases lay in between. The chain's CDR3 is CASSEAPGDSSSYNSPLHF. CDR3 nucleotides: TGTGCCAGCAGTGAAGCTCCTGGGGACTCAAGCTCCTATAATTCACCCCTCCACTTT.

The chain couples TRBV4-3 to TRBJ1-1; no clear D. There are 13 residues in the CDR3. Germline-derived CDR1 and CDR2 are LGHNA and YSLEER. Trimming took 5 bases from V and 0 from J, leaving 7 bases between them. The CDR3 region is CASSNSLNTEAFF. The DNA of the CDR3 is TGCGCCAGCAGCAACAGCTTGAACACTGAAGCTTTCTTT.

This chain connects TRBV10-3 to TRBJ2-5; D remains ambiguous. Per germline, CDR1 ENHRY and CDR2 SYGVKD. Trimming shortened V by 0 bases and J by 5 bases, and 4 bases separated the two germline ends. The CDR3 is made up of 12 amino acids. The CDR3 coding sequence is TGTGCCATCAGTGAGTCAAGGGAGACCCAGTACTTC. Translated, it gives CAISESRETQYF.

The chain uses TRBV2 and TRBJ1-2; 9 bases fit TRBD1. The CDR3 spans 16 residues. J was trimmed by 2 bases and V by 0 bases; bases with no gene match: 4. The germline V gene encodes CDR1 SNHLY and CDR2 FYNNEI. CDR3 DNA sequence: TGTGCCAGCAGTGAAGCGGGGGGGACAGGGAACTATGGCTACACCTTC. Protein product: CASSEAGGTGNYGYTF.

This clone was detected only a few times. This chain uses TRBV27 with TRBJ2-7; D might be TRBD2 (6 bases). Trimming left V 11 bases short and J 0 bases short, with 20 bases between. The CDR3 contains 15 residues. Germline V lookup: CDR1 MNHEY, CDR2 SMNVEV (reference sequence). CDR3 nucleotides: TGTGCCGCGGGAAACGGGCCGGCTAGCTCCTACGAGCAGTACTTC. This sequence encodes CAAGNGPASSYEQYF.

The chain joins TRBV11-3 to TRBJ2-7, with D perhaps TRBD2 (5 bases). The V end was cut by 1 base, the J end by 0 bases, with 10 bases between. The germline V gene encodes CDR1 SGHNT and CDR2 YENEEA. This CDR3 is built from 15 residues. This CDR3 reads CASSLVLASSYEQYF. Written as DNA, the CDR3 is TGTGCCAGCAGCTTAGTTCTAGCCAGCTCCTACGAGCAGTACTTC.

At least ten counts were recorded for this clone. The gene calls are TRBV30 and TRBJ1-5; 7 nucleotides agree with TRBD1. The CDR3 consists of 16 residues. J lost 1 base, V lost 3 bases, and 9 bases had no gene match. Germline values: CDR1 GTSNPN, CDR2 SVGIG (reference sequence). As DNA, the CDR3 is TGTGCCTGGAGCGACGAGACAGGGCGAAGCAATCAGCCCCAGCATTTT. It specifies CAWSDETGRSNQPQHF.

The V gene is TRBV7-9, the J gene TRBJ2-7, with TRBD2 as a possible D gene (6 bases). The CDR3 is 13 residues long. The V end lost 5 bases, the J end lost 7 bases, and 15 bases lay between the germline ends. Germline V gene lookup returns CDR1 SEHNR and CDR2 FQNEAQ (reference sequence). This chain's CDR3 is CASSPRGGDEQYF. CDR3 bases: TGTGCCAGCAGCCCCAGAGGAGGGGATGAGCAGTACTTC.